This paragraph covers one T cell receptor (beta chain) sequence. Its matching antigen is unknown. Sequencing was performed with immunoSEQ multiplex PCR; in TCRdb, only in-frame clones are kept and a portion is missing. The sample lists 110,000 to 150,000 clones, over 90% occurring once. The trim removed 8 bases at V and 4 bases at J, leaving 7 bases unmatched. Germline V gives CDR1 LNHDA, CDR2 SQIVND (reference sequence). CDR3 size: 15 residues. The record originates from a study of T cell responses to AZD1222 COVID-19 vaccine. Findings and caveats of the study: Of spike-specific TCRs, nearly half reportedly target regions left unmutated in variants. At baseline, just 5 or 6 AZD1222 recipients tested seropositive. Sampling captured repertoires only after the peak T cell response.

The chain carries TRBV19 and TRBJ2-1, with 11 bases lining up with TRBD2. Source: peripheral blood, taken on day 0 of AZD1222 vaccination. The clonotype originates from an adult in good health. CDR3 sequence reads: CASGTGTSGYNEQFF. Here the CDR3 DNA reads TGTGCCAGTGGAACCGGGACTAGCGGATACAATGAGCAGTTCTTC.